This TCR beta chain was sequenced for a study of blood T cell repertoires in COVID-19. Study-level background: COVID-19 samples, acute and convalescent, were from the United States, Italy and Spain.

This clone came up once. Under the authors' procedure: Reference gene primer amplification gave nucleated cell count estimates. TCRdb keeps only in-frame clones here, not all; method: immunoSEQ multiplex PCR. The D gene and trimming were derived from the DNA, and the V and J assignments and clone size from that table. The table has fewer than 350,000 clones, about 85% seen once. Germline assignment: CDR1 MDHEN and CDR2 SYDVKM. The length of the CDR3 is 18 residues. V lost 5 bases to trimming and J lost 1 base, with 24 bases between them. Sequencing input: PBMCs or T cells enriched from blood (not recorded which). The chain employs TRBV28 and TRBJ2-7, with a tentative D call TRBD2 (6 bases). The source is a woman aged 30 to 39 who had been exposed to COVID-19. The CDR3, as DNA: TGTGCCAGCAGTCCAGCAGGGTTGAGGGCGGGACCTTCCTACGAGCAGTACTTC. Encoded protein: CASSPAGLRAGPSYEQYF.